The 10 T cell receptor beta chains listed next were all sequenced from one sample in a study of CD8 T cells in ankylosing spondylitis. TCRdb re-called the 5' RACE reads with MiXCR, one entry per CDR3 protein. This table holds about 96,000 distinct CDR3 sequences, roughly 30% found once. Specimen: blood, either unsorted or a sorted T cell fraction (not recorded which). The source is a male donor with ankylosing spondylitis or in good health (not recorded which).

This clonotype appeared a few times. The chain has TRBV27 and TRBJ2-7; TRBD2 aligns across 7 bases. Germline values: CDR1 MNHEY, CDR2 SMNVEV (reference sequence). The CDR3 contains 15 residues. J was trimmed by 1 base and V by 6 bases; bases with no gene match: 9. This CDR3 reads CASRERGGPSYEQYF. CDR3 coding DNA: TGTGCCAGCAGGGAAAGGGGAGGGCCTTCCTACGAGCAGTACTTC.

V and J are TRBV20-1 and TRBJ2-1; 11 bases map to TRBD2. J was trimmed by 1 base and V by 0 bases; bases with no gene match: 8. CDR3 length equals 18 residues. The germline V gene encodes CDR1 DFQATT and CDR2 SNEGSKA (reference sequence). The CDR3 region has the DNA TGCAGTGCTAGAGATCTCGGTACTAGCGGGAGATCCTACAATGAGCAGTTCTTC. It translates to CSARDLGTSGRSYNEQFF.

Comments on this clonotype: The CDR3 ends on some other residue instead of the conserved phenylalanine or tryptophan, so this is likely a read error. The chain links TRBV20-1 to TRBJ2-1; D uncertain. The germline V gene encodes CDR1 DFQATT and CDR2 SNEGSKA (reference sequence). V was pared by 6 bases and J by 6 bases, with 15 bases between. The CDR3 contains 13 residues. CDR3 loop: CSARPGNPNEQFL. The CDR3 DNA sequence: TGCAGTGCCCGGCCAGGCAATCCCAATGAGCAGTTCTTG.

The sample holds a few counts of this clonotype. The chain recombines TRBV5-1 with TRBJ1-1; 7 bases are a match to TRBD1. Germline V gives CDR1 SGHRS, CDR2 YFSETQ. With V trimmed by 6 bases and J by 4 bases, 6 bases remained unmatched. The CDR3 covers 13 residues. CDR3 DNA: TGCGCCAGCAAGACAGGGTCGAGCACTGAAGCTTTCTTT. Translation gives CASKTGSSTEAFF.

This chain joins TRBV5-1 and TRBJ1-1; D possibly corresponds to TRBD1 (6 bases). CDR3 size: 14 residues. V was clipped by 5 bases and J by 3 bases, with 14 bases between them. Germline assignment: CDR1 SGHRS and CDR2 YFSETQ. CDR3: CASRLGGADTEAFF. The CDR3 nucleotides are TGCGCCAGCAGATTAGGGGGGGCAGACACTGAAGCTTTCTTT.

This clonotype was recorded a few times. The chain recombines TRBV24-1 with TRBJ2-1; 7 positions match TRBD2. The CDR3 runs to 14 residues. Germline V gene sequence: CDR1 KGHDR, CDR2 SFDVKD. After removal of 7 bases from V and 8 bases from J, the junction contained 10 bases not matched to a gene. The CDR3 here is CATSPRSAGDEQFF. The CDR3 nucleotides are TGTGCCACCAGCCCTCGCTCGGCGGGGGATGAGCAGTTCTTC.

The chain employs TRBV5-1 and TRBJ2-3, with TRBD1 identical over 7 bases. Germline CDR1 is SGHRS and CDR2 is YFSETQ. The CDR3 consists of 15 residues. Trimming removed 3 bases from V and 0 bases from J; junction bases left unmatched: 4. The CDR3 DNA reads as TGCGCCAGCAGCTCGGACAGGACCAGCACAGATACGCAGTATTTT. Protein sequence: CASSSDRTSTDTQYF.

V usage is TRBV5-1 and J usage is TRBJ2-3, with TRBD1 as a possible D gene (6 bases). V lost 5 bases, J lost 5 bases, and 12 bases lay in between. From germline, CDR1 is SGHRS and CDR2 YFSETQ. CDR3 size: 13 residues. The CDR3 sequence is CASRTGSGDTQYF. The CDR3 nucleotides read TGCGCCAGCAGGACAGGCTCGGGAGATACGCAGTATTTT. Drawing the rest from reference TRBV5-1 and TRBJ2-3, the complete variable domain is KAGVTQTPRYLIKTRGQQVTLSCSPISGHRSVSWYQQTPGQGLQFLFEYFSETQRNKGNFPGRFSGRQFSNSRSEMNVSTLELGDSALYLCASRTGSGDTQYFGPGTRLTVL.

This clonotype was found a few times. The V call is TRBV11-2, the J call TRBJ2-2; D uncertain. Germline V CDR1 and CDR2: SGHAT, FQNNGV. The length of the CDR3 is 13 residues. The V and J ends lost 1 base and 6 bases respectively, with 6 bases between them. The CDR3 sequence is CASSLVPAGELFF. In nucleotides, the CDR3 is TGTGCCAGCAGCTTAGTTCCTGCCGGGGAGCTGTTTTTT.

The V and J genes are TRBV5-1 and TRBJ2-7, with D hard to call. The germline gives CDR1 SGHRS, CDR2 YFSETQ. CDR3 length equals 11 residues. The V end was cut by 5 bases, the J end by 4 bases, with 7 bases between. CDR3 loop: CASSGDYEQYF. The CDR3 DNA follows: TGCGCCAGCAGTGGGGATTACGAGCAGTACTTC.